This T cell receptor beta chain derives from a study of OX40 agonist ivuxolimab in advanced cancers. The data were produced by immunoSEQ multiplex PCR, yet TCRdb's version contains in-frame clones alone and is incomplete. The table lists roughly 58,000 clones, roughly 84% of them singletons. Systemic immunosuppression or autoimmune disease history was grounds to exclude patients. Losses at the gene ends were 2 bases for V and 8 bases for J; bases not matched to a gene: 8. The CDR3 covers 15 residues. CDR1 is MDHEN and CDR2 is SYDVKM in the germline V gene. Here the sequenced sample was CD4+ or CD8+ T cells sorted from blood, taken in a trial of the OX40 agonist ivuxolimab. The TCR was taken from an adult with an advanced solid tumor such as melanoma, head and neck, liver or kidney cancer. The chain joins TRBV28 to TRBJ1-2, with 10 bases matching TRBD1. In DNA form, the CDR3 reads TGTGCCAGCAGTTTAAGCGACAGGGGGCGCTTCGGCTACACCTTC. Its translation: CASSLSDRGRFGYTF.